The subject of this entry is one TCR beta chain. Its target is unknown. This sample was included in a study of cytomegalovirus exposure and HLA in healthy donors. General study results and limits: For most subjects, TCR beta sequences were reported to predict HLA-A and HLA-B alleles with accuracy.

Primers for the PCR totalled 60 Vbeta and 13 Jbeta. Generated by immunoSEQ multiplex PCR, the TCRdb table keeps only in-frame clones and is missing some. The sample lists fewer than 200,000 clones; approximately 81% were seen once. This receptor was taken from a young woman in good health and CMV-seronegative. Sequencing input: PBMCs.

This CDR3 is CASSLPRGGQETQYF. CDR3 in DNA: TGCGCCAGCAGCTTGCCGAGGGGAGGGCAAGAGACCCAGTACTTC. The gene calls are TRBV5-1 and TRBJ2-5; 7 nucleotides line up with TRBD2. The CDR3 is 15 residues long. The germline V gene encodes CDR1 SGHRS and CDR2 YFSETQ. V was clipped by 1 base and J by 2 bases; unmatched bases: 5. Variable domain in full (rest from reference TRBV5-1 and TRBJ2-5): KAGVTQTPRYLIKTRGQQVTLSCSPISGHRSVSWYQQTPGQGLQFLFEYFSETQRNKGNFPGRFSGRQFSNSRSEMNVSTLELGDSALYLCASSLPRGGQETQYFGPGTRLLVL.